This T cell receptor beta chain was recovered during a study of T cells in tuberculosis. Study outcomes and limitations: GEM motif frequencies gave over 55% accuracy; the GMM repertoire gave 85% to 90%.

Sequenced by immunoSEQ multiplex PCR; TCRdb stores in-frame clones only, minus some. The sample holds roughly 34,000 clones; roughly 93% are singletons and the top ten take about an eighth. The time point: new active TB diagnosis, blood taken before or within 7 days of starting treatment. In germline, CDR1 is MNHEY, CDR2 SMNVEV (reference sequence). V shed 10 bases and J shed 9 bases, with 22 bases lying between them. The CDR3 extends over 14 amino acids. Notes on this clone: No antigen is known for it.

This chain connects TRBV27 to TRBJ1-5; D is unresolved. The TCR sequence derives from an adult with tuberculosis. Sequenced material: PBMCs, taken at tuberculosis diagnosis. In nucleotides, the CDR3 is TGTGCCACCTCCCGGAGCAGAGGGTCGGCGCCCCAGCATTTT. It yields the protein CATSRSRGSAPQHF.